These 2 T cell receptor beta chains were all obtained from the same sample, sequenced in a study of Ad26.COV2.S vaccination and SARS-CoV-2 variants. Treatment: 15 to 20 received Ad26.COV2.S at low or high dose, single or two shots; several received placebo; per-sample allocation not given. All samples were drawn on day 63, counting from the first vaccine or placebo injection. The table came from immunoSEQ multiplex PCR; TCRdb's copy has only in-frame clones and leaves some out. The table includes approximately 480,000 clones, 70% to 90% detected once. The sequencing here drew on peripheral blood, taken in a trial of Ad26.COV2.S vaccine versus placebo. The receptor source for this set is a person aged 18-60 years who received the Ad26.COV2.S COVID-19 vaccine or a placebo.

The V gene is TRBV6-4, the J gene TRBJ2-7; D is perhaps TRBD1 (6 bases). The ends were cut back, 6 bases at V and 3 bases at J, with 24 bases in the middle. This CDR3 comprises 17 residues. Germline V gene sequence: CDR1 MRHNA, CDR2 SNTAGT. The CDR3 loop is CASSPKLTGKGNYEQYF. The CDR3 nucleotides read TGTGCCAGCAGCCCGAAGCTCACAGGGAAGGGGAACTACGAGCAGTACTTC.

This clone was detected a few times. The V call is TRBV19, the J call TRBJ1-2; D uncertain. Germline lookup yields CDR1 LNHDA and CDR2 SQIVND (reference sequence). The CDR3 has 13 amino acids. V lost 5 bases to trimming and J lost 2 bases, with 9 bases between them. The DNA for the CDR3 is TGTGCCAGTAGTTTACTCCAGAACTATGGCTACACCTTC. It specifies CASSLLQNYGYTF.